This T cell receptor (beta chain) was identified during a study of shared clonotypes between healthy human individuals (dated by TCRdb to about 2020). Study-level background: The cohort comprised a couple of women and a few men aged 18 to 49 years. For each donor, three plates each were used for CD4 naive and CD4 memory, two plates were used for CD8 naive, and one plate was used for CD8 memory. To increase sequencing depth and limit assay-specific biases, TCR repertoire library preparation and sequencing were carried out by different laboratories using diverse techniques. Blood TCR repertoires of a handful of healthy adults were deeply sequenced to estimate repertoire size and the extent of clonotype sharing between individuals. Leukapheresis yielded between about 0.85 and 10 billion PBMCs per donor. General study outcomes and caveats: The genetic and exposure-history diversity represented was limited by the small number of donors. Higher generation probabilities were observed for clonotypes shared by all four sorted-subset donors than for non-shared clonotypes. Rarefaction of sorted-subset datasets indicated incomplete sequencing despite the large sequencing depth. Pairwise subsampling led to the expectation that sequencing depth would affect the degree of clonotype sharing among donors. Naive subsets generally had larger estimated clonotype richness than memory subsets. Approximately 4.8% of naive CD4, 3.5% of naive CD8, roughly 2.4% of memory CD4, and 0.35% to 0.4% of memory CD8 clonotypes were shared across several donors. Sampling was restricted to blood, and TCR repertoires in tissue are likely to differ from TCR repertoires in blood.

TCR CDR3 regions were amplified from genomic DNA by multiplex PCR using the deep immunoSEQ assay. Genomic DNA extracted from each cell subset was distributed evenly over all wells of several immunoSEQ 96-well plates, and each plate served as one replicate. Each replicate PCR for sorted subsets received about 180 ng genomic DNA, equal to tens of thousands of T cell genomes. The purified libraries were quantified using a Qubit 3.0 fluorometer, sized with a Bioanalyzer 2100, and then quantified again using the KAPA Library Quantification kit. Every immunoSEQ 96-well plate was sequenced on a dedicated single-read 150-cycle Illumina NextSeq 550 flow cell. Per the source publication's procedure: Because the immunoSEQ output held only junctional sequences and lacked quality scores, the filtering could not match the filtering applied to full-length reads. Sequences were annotated with PyIR, a Python wrapper for IgBLAST v1.9, and V/J genes and CDR3 were assigned using IMGT germline references. Reads were removed for weak V/J assignments (E-value above 1e-6), missing CDR3, stop codons, out-of-frame junctions, or ambiguous translated residues. V3J clonotypes were defined as sequences sharing the same inferred V gene, J gene, and CDR3 amino acid sequence. The percentage overlap between two repertoires was calculated by dividing the number of shared unique clonotypes by the size of the smaller repertoire. Three approaches were used to assess repertoire richness: RTK rarefaction, the Chao1 estimator, and Recon v2.1 estimates of unobserved clonotypes. For all TCRbeta clonotypes obtained by the gDNA method from a handful of donors, generation probabilities were computed with OLGA. TCRdb took over this immuneACCESS table, retaining in-frame rearrangements with V and J assigned. Such tables are incomplete; in checked studies, under half of the missing clones stem from an unresolved V gene, and the remainder is unexplained. V, J and clone size were drawn from that table, and D and trimming were deduced from the DNA. The sample table records under 2,000,000 clones; about 95% of these occur just once. Of the sample, under 1.5% is held by the ten largest clones.

In regard to this clone: Its antigen remains undetermined. Base quality data are lacking; no much larger clone is found one base away.

CD8 naive samples were CD45RO-negative cells positively selected for CCR7, giving a CD45RA+CCR7+ population that excluded TemRA cells. Healthy HIV-negative adults with no recently reported acute infections or vaccinations were included as donors. All donors were Caucasian adults living in Nashville, Tennessee, USA. After blood collection by leukapheresis, PBMCs were isolated using Ficoll-Histopaque density gradient centrifugation and then cryopreserved in the vapor phase of liquid nitrogen. Analytical flow cytometry was used to check the purity and quantity of each magnetically sorted T cell population. Genomic DNA was isolated from every sorted fraction and measured by UV absorbance on a Nanodrop 2000c. CDR1 LNHNV and CDR2 YYDKDF were looked up in the germline V gene (reference sequence). Its CDR3 holds 17 amino acids, cysteine through phenylalanine. Only CDR3 DNA remains: 51 bases, in frame from the first base. Between the V and J ends, shortened by 0 bases and 4 bases respectively, the junction contains 13 bases.

This chain is built from TRBV15 and TRBJ2-6, with a tentative D call of TRBD1 or TRBD2, each matching 5 bases. This sequence was found in a young man in good health. What was sequenced was naive CD8+ T cells sorted from blood. What the cell subset or site label conveys for this sample: CD45RA+CCR7+. The encoded CDR3 is CATSREGEGTGANVLTF. In nucleotides, the sequence is TGTGCCACCAGCAGAGAAGGAGAGGGGACCGGGGCCAACGTCCTGACTTTC.